Given below is one T cell receptor beta chain in context. Its antigen is unknown. The library targeted TCRbeta and was prepared with unique molecular identifiers. TCRdb itself ran the PCR reads through MiXCR, one entry per CDR3 protein. The sample has 440,000 or so distinct CDR3 sequences, 43% seen once; the top ten hold approximately 30%. The sample belongs to a study of T-cell reconstitution after alpha-beta-depleted transplantation in children. General study results and limits: Reports say that about two months after transplant, the alpha-beta T cells came out of several hundred graft clones that had expanded. When one year had passed after transplant, most T-cell counts and diversity came from newly produced T cells. The high TCRbeta diversity at day 60 in some patients came from surviving recipient T cells and thymic progenitors.

CDR3 size: 12 residues. Trimming took off 5 bases at V and 4 bases at J, with 6 bases between the two ends. Germline CDR1 reads SGHAT; CDR2 reads FQNNGV. This clonotype originated in a girl between 2 and 10 years old with aplastic anemia, due to receive a stem cell transplant. Sequenced material: PBMCs, taken before TCRalphabeta/CD19-depleted stem cell transplant. The chain has TRBV11-2 and TRBJ2-1; D remains ambiguous. CDR3 DNA: TGTGCCAGCAGCACTGGGTACAATGAGCAGTTCTTC. Residues: CASSTGYNEQFF.